Each of the 24 T cell receptor beta chains below was sequenced from the same sample in a study of CD8 T cells in ankylosing spondylitis. Notes on the study in general: A TCR beta motif of about eight highly homologous variants seemed to mark ankylosing spondylitis blood.

TCRdb passed the 5' RACE reads through MiXCR, listing each CDR3 protein once. In the table there are around 440,000 distinct CDR3 sequences, approximately 17% of which are singletons. No antigens are known for them. The source material was blood, either unsorted or a sorted T cell fraction (not recorded which). These receptors came from a male donor with ankylosing spondylitis.

This clonotype has just a few counts. The J gene is TRBJ2-3, the V gene TRBV18; 7 nucleotides agree with TRBD1. With 8 bases clipped from V and 0 bases from J, the junction kept 2 bases outside the gene matches. CDR3 length: 13 amino acids. CDR1 KGHSH and CDR2 LQKENI come from the germline V gene. The CDR3 DNA reads TGTGCCAGCCAGGGGGACAGCACAGATACGCAGTATTTT. It is translated as CASQGDSTDTQYF.

The chain has TRBV30 and TRBJ1-1, with 7 positions matching TRBD1. The junction had 8 bases not matched to a gene; V was cut back by 2 bases and J by 2 bases. From germline, CDR1 is GTSNPN and CDR2 SVGIG (reference sequence). The CDR3 consists of 15 residues. The CDR3 here is CAWSLLQGPNTEAFF. CDR3 sequence (DNA): TGTGCCTGGAGTCTCCTACAGGGGCCAAACACTGAAGCTTTCTTT.

V gene TRBV7-9 combines with J gene TRBJ1-1, with no clear D. Trimming shortened V by 1 base and J by 6 bases, and 15 bases separated the two germline ends. This CDR3 comprises 15 residues. CDR1 SEHNR and CDR2 FQNEAQ come from the germline V gene (reference sequence). The chain's CDR3 is CASSLEAGGYAEAFF. The CDR3 coding sequence is TGTGCCAGCAGCTTAGAGGCAGGAGGGTACGCTGAAGCTTTCTTT.

CDR3 in amino acids: CSALEPTGFNEQFF. The DNA of the CDR3 is TGCAGTGCGCTAGAGCCTACAGGCTTCAATGAGCAGTTCTTC. The chain combines TRBV20-1 with TRBJ2-1; the D gene is possibly TRBD1 (5 bases). The V gene's germline CDR1 is DFQATT and CDR2 SNEGSKA (reference sequence). V was trimmed by 6 bases and J by 6 bases, leaving 18 bases between them. The CDR3 has 14 residues.

This rearrangement joins TRBV5-6 to TRBJ1-5; a weak D match, TRBD1 (6 bases). The CDR3 length is 14 residues. CDR1 and CDR2 (germline): SGHDT, YYEEEE. V was pared by 3 bases and J by 6 bases, with 13 bases between. This CDR3 is CASSSGQLLQPQHF. As DNA, the CDR3 is TGTGCCAGCAGCTCCGGACAGTTACTTCAGCCCCAGCATTTT.

A few counts support this clonotype. The chain links TRBV5-1 to TRBJ1-1; weak D call: TRBD1 (5 bases). Germline V gives CDR1 SGHRS, CDR2 YFSETQ. The CDR3 is made up of 14 amino acids. Trimming shortened V by 3 bases and J by 6 bases, and 15 bases separated the two germline ends. Here the CDR3 reads CASSSRVGISEAFF. The CDR3 coding sequence is TGCGCCAGCAGCTCCAGGGTCGGGATCTCTGAAGCTTTCTTT.

This clonotype has a count of ten or more. The J gene is TRBJ2-2, the V gene TRBV20-1; D might be TRBD1 or TRBD2, each matching 5 bases. Looked up from germline, CDR1 is DFQATT and CDR2 is SNEGSKA (reference sequence). Trimming removed 1 base from V and 5 bases from J, with 11 bases in between. The CDR3 is 14 residues long. The CDR3 reads CSARGGSRTGELFF. Here the CDR3 DNA reads TGCAGTGCTAGAGGGGGGTCTAGGACCGGGGAGCTGTTTTTT.

A few counts support this clonotype. V usage is TRBV6-5 and J usage is TRBJ1-1, with a tentative D call TRBD1 (6 bases). The CDR3 runs to 16 residues. With 4 bases removed from V and 5 bases from J, the gap between germline ends came to 20 bases. CDR1 and CDR2 (germline): MNHEY, SVGAGI. Written as DNA, the CDR3 is TGTGCCAGCAGTTCCAGCGGGGGCAGCTGGGGGACTGAAGCTTTCTTT. It yields the protein CASSSSGGSWGTEAFF.

This chain uses TRBV29-1 with TRBJ1-2; the match to TRBD1 covers 9 bases. From germline, CDR1 is SQVTM and CDR2 ANQGSEA. The CDR3 totals 13 residues. V dropped 2 bases and J dropped 6; count of bases not matched to a gene: 4. DNA of the CDR3: TGCAGCGTTGAAAACAGGGGGCGCGATGGCTACACCTTC. Protein product: CSVENRGRDGYTF.

The chain joins TRBV5-4 to TRBJ2-5; D possibly corresponds to TRBD2 (6 bases). Germline V gene lookup returns CDR1 SGHNT and CDR2 YYREEE (reference sequence). The length of the CDR3 is 12 residues. V was cut by 4 bases and J by 4 bases, with 8 bases left in between. CDR3 residues: CASSRDLETQYF. The CDR3 DNA follows: TGTGCCAGCAGCCGGGACTTAGAGACCCAGTACTTC.

This clonotype was recorded once. This chain links TRBV11-2 with TRBJ2-1, with a possible D match to TRBD2 (7 bases). Germline values: CDR1 SGHAT, CDR2 FQNNGV. The CDR3 has 14 amino acids. Trimming left V 5 bases short and J 7 bases short, with 15 bases between. CDR3 sequence reads: CASSQEAGANEQFF. Here the CDR3 DNA reads TGTGCCAGCAGCCAGGAGGCGGGGGCGAATGAGCAGTTCTTC.

The genes are TRBV20-1 and TRBJ1-2; D is unclear. The CDR3 is 13 amino acids. The germline gives CDR1 DFQATT, CDR2 SNEGSKA (reference sequence). Trimming cost V 5 bases and J 7 bases, with 17 bases left between them. The CDR3 DNA follows: TGCAGTGCTTTAGACCCTGGTGGTAGTGGCTACACCTTC. It is translated as CSALDPGGSGYTF.

The chain uses TRBV29-1 and TRBJ1-2, with D possibly matching TRBD1 (6 bases). The germline V and J ends were trimmed by 3 bases and 7 bases, with 15 bases remaining between them. This CDR3 is 13 amino acids long. Looked up from germline, CDR1 is SQVTM and CDR2 is ANQGSEA. The CDR3: CSVDMVQGTGYTF. The CDR3 nucleotides are TGCAGCGTTGATATGGTGCAGGGGACTGGCTACACCTTC.

This clonotype was counted between two and nine times. The chain links TRBV20-1 to TRBJ1-5; no definite D call. The CDR3 runs 18 residues. The V end was cut by 6 bases, the J end by 0 bases, with 24 bases between. Germline values: CDR1 DFQATT, CDR2 SNEGSKA (reference sequence). The CDR3 bases are TGCAGTGCCCAGCGGGGAAGCAGAGTGGGGTATAGCAATCAGCCCCAGCATTTT. This encodes CSAQRGSRVGYSNQPQHF.

The chain uses TRBV12-3 or TRBV12-4 and TRBJ2-2, with a tentative D call TRBD2 (5 bases). V lost 2 bases and J 4 bases, leaving 14 bases between the germline ends. This CDR3 has 16 residues. The CDR3 sequence is CASSLSLALTTGELFF. DNA of the CDR3: TGTGCCAGCAGTTTATCGCTAGCCTTAACCACCGGGGAGCTGTTTTTT.

The chain is built from TRBV24-1 and TRBJ2-3; the match to TRBD2 covers 10 bases. Germline V gene data show CDR1 as KGHDR and CDR2 as SFDVKD. There are 17 residues in the CDR3. The J segment lost 5 bases and the V segment lost 3 bases, leaving 10 bases of the junction unmatched. CDR3 amino acids: CATSDRGSGGLKDTQYF. For the CDR3, the DNA is TGTGCCACCAGTGATAGGGGTAGCGGGGGGCTTAAAGATACGCAGTATTTT.

This clonotype was found a few times. J is TRBJ1-1 and V is TRBV10-3, with D unresolved. Deletions cut 9 bases from V and 3 bases from J, with 14 bases between. This CDR3 is 13 amino acids long. CDR1 ENHRY and CDR2 SYGVKD come from the germline V gene. The CDR3: CAIAGRSDTEAFF. The CDR3, as DNA: TGTGCCATAGCGGGCAGATCGGACACTGAAGCTTTCTTT.

Only a few counts were recorded for this clonotype. J is TRBJ2-1 and V is TRBV30; D uncertain. The CDR3 is 14 amino acids. The V end lost 4 bases, the J end lost 4 bases, and 14 bases lay between the germline ends. Germline CDR1 is GTSNPN and CDR2 is SVGIG (reference sequence). CDR3 loop: CAWNRALTYNEQFF. The CDR3 region has the DNA TGTGCCTGGAATCGAGCGTTGACGTACAATGAGCAGTTCTTC.

This chain connects TRBV6-1 to TRBJ1-1; a weak D match, TRBD1 (5 bases). Deletions cut 3 bases from V and 5 bases from J, with 16 bases between. Germline V gene lookup returns CDR1 MNHNS and CDR2 SASEGT. The CDR3 runs 15 residues. The CDR3 DNA is TGTGCCAGCAGTGATCCGGGCCTTCCAGGGACTGAAGCTTTCTTT. It is translated as CASSDPGLPGTEAFF.

This clonotype was observed a single time. This sequence joins TRBV11-3 and TRBJ2-1; D gene uncertain. The CDR3 is 13 residues long. V was pared by 5 bases and J by 8 bases, with 13 bases between. Germline CDR1 and CDR2: SGHNT and YENEEA. CDR3 in amino acids: CASSKRSVDEQFF. For the CDR3, the DNA is TGTGCCAGCAGCAAGAGGTCTGTCGATGAGCAGTTCTTC.

This clonotype showed up just a few times. The chain carries TRBV20-1 and TRBJ2-7; TRBD2 aligns across 7 bases. Germline V gene sequence: CDR1 DFQATT, CDR2 SNEGSKA (reference sequence). Trimming took 7 bases from V and 4 from J; bases not matched to a gene: 13. This CDR3 is built from 14 residues. CDR3 in DNA: TGCAGTGGTCGGTGGGCGGGAGCGGATTACGAGCAGTACTTC. This encodes CSGRWAGADYEQYF.

A few counts support this clonotype. The chain has TRBV5-6 and TRBJ2-1; 12 positions match TRBD2. This CDR3 is 18 amino acids long. CDR1 is SGHDT and CDR2 is YYEEEE in the germline V gene. V dropped 4 bases and J dropped 10; count of bases not matched to a gene: 18. DNA for the CDR3: TGTGCCAGCAGCCCGCTCCTGAAGACTAGCGGGAGAATTGGAGAGCAGTTCTTC. This translates into CASSPLLKTSGRIGEQFF.

This clonotype was observed a handful of times. The chain carries TRBV14 and TRBJ1-2, with 9 bases identical to TRBD1. CDR3 length: 12 amino acids. The V segment lost 4 bases and the J segment 10 bases; nucleotides outside the gene matches: 4. CDR1 and CDR2 (germline): SGHDN, FVKESK. The DNA for the CDR3 is TGTGCCAGCAGCCTAGGACAGGGGACCTACACCTTC. Translating it yields CASSLGQGTYTF.

In nucleotides, the CDR3 is TGTGCCACCAGTGATTTGTACGGCGGGGAGCTGTTTTTT. Translated, it gives CATSDLYGGELFF. The chain has TRBV24-1 and TRBJ2-2; D is ambiguous. V was cut by 0 bases and J by 7 bases, with 5 bases left in between. CDR1 and CDR2 from the germline V gene are KGHDR and SFDVKD. The CDR3 is 13 residues long.